This record concerns one T cell receptor beta chain sequence. The antigen remains unidentified. The record originates from a study of cytomegalovirus exposure and HLA in healthy donors. In the PCR, 60 Vbeta and 13 Jbeta primers were used. Clones were read by immunoSEQ multiplex PCR, and TCRdb kept only the in-frame ones, dropping some. The sample carries roughly 120,000 clones, over 65% recorded once. Study findings and constraints: As a later analysis showed, a missense DCLRE1C variant was linked to trimming of TCR beta V- and J-genes. In a later analysis, HLA-associated beta chains showed higher expansion and lower generation probabilities than comparable chains. Presence/absence comparisons presumed near-even sequencing depth among donors. It was confirmed in vitro that a few of the CMV-associated chains were specific for CMV antigens.

There are 17 residues in the CDR3. The J segment lost 3 bases and the V segment lost 5 bases, leaving 15 bases of the junction unmatched. Germline-derived CDR1 and CDR2 are LNHNV and YYDKDF (reference sequence). This sequence originates from a man in his fifties or sixties in good health and CMV-seronegative. The V call is TRBV15, the J call TRBJ1-2; 7 bases map to TRBD1. Material for sequencing was PBMCs. CDR3 nucleotide sequence: TGTGCCACCAGCGGACAGACAGGGCGGTTATCCCACTATGGCTACACCTTC. Translating it yields CATSGQTGRLSHYGYTF.